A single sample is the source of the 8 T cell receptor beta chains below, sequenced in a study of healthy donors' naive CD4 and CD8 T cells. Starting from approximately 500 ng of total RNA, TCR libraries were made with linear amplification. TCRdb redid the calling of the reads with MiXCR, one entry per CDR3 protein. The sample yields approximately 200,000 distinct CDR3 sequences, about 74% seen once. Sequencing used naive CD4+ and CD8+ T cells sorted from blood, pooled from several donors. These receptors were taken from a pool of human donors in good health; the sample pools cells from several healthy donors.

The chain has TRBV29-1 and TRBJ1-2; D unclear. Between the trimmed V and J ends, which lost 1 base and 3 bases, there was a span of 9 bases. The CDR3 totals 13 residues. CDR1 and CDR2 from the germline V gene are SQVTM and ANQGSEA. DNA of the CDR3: TGCAGCGTTGAAGGCGCAGGCTACTATGGCTACACCTTC. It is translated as CSVEGAGYYGYTF.

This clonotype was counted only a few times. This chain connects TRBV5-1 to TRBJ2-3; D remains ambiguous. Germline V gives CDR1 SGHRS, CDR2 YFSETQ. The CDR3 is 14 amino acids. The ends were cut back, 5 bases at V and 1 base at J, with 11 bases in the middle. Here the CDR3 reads CASSAPAGTDTQYF. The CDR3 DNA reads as TGCGCCAGCAGTGCACCCGCGGGCACAGATACGCAGTATTTT.

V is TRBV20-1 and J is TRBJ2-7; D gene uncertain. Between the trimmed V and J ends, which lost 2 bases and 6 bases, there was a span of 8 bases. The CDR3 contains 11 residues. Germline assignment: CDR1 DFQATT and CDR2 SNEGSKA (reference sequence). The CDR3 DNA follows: TGCAGTGCTAGATCCCGAAGCGAGCAGTACGTC. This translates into CSARSRSEQYV.

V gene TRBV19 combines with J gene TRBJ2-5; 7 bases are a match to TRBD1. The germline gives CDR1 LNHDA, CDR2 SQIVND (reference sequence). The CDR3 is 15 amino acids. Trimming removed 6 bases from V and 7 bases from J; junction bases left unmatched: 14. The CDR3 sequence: CASSDDGTEVGTQYF. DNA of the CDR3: TGTGCCAGTAGCGACGATGGGACAGAAGTGGGGACCCAGTACTTC.

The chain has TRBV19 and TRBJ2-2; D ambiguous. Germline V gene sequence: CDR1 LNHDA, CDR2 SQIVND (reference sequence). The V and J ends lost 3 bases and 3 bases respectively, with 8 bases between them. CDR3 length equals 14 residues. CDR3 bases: TGTGCCAGTAGTATTTACCGGGACACCGGGGAGCTGTTTTTT. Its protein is CASSIYRDTGELFF.

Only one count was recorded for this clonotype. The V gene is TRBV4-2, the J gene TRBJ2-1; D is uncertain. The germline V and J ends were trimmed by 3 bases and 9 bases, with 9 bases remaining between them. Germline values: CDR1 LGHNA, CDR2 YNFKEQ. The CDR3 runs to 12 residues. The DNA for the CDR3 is TGTGCCAGCAGCCAGGCTAGTCCTGAGCAGTTCTTC. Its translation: CASSQASPEQFF.

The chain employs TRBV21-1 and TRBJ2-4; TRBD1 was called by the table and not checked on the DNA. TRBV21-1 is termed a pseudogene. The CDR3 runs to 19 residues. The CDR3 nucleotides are TGCAGCGTCTTAATTCCGGGACAGGAAAATTCGTTAGCCAAAAACATTCAGTACTTC. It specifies CSVLIPGQENSLAKNIQYF.

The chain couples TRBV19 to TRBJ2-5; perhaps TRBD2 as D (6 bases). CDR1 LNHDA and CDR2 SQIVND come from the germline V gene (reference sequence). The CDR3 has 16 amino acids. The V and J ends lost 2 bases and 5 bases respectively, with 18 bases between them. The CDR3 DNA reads TGTGCCAGTAGTATAAGATTCGCGGGATGGAGGGAGACCCAGTACTTC. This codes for CASSIRFAGWRETQYF.